This record concerns one T cell receptor beta chain sequence. With 6 bases clipped from V and 1 base from J, the junction kept 0 bases outside the gene matches. Germline lookup yields CDR1 SGHTA and CDR2 FQGTGA. CDR3 length: 12 amino acids. The data originate from a study of shared clonotypes between healthy human individuals. Using immunoSEQ multiplex PCR, the repertoire was profiled, and TCRdb retains in-frame clones only, with some absent. Of approximately 500,000 clones in the sample, roughly 80% were seen once. This sequence joins TRBV7-3 and TRBJ2-7, with 7 bases that match TRBD1. Sequencing was done on a sample of PBMCs. The clonotype originates from a woman in her thirties or forties in good health. Some clones in this sample may be carry-over from other donors' samples. DNA of the CDR3: TGTGCCAGCAGGGACAGGTCCTACGAGCAGTACTTC. Protein sequence: CASRDRSYEQYF.